Following are 20 T cell receptor beta chains from one sample sequenced in a study of tumor-infiltrating lymphocytes in primary liver carcinoma. The study extracted blood RNA from unsorted whole blood and also extracted germline DNA. TCR beta cDNA was made from 500 ng total RNA with a constant-region primer. For TCR beta, libraries were produced by three nested multiplex PCR rounds using slightly modified ARM-PCR. Amplification in the first two PCR rounds was performed using TRBV1-TRBV30 forward primers and a C-beta reverse primer for approximately 10 cycles each. TCRdb independently ran MiXCR on the multiplex PCR reads; one entry per CDR3 protein. The sample yields nearly 200,000 distinct CDR3 sequences, 65% seen once. The sequencing input was peripheral blood. The receptors were gathered from an older woman with primary liver carcinoma and hepatitis B virus infection.

This clonotype was seen once. This sequence joins TRBV11-3 and TRBJ1-1; no definite D call. CDR1 and CDR2 from the germline V gene are SGHNT and YENEEA. This CDR3 region has 14 residues. Trimming pared 5 bases from V and 5 bases from J, leaving 15 bases between. The CDR3 nucleotides are TGTGCCAGCAGCGTTCCCAACCGGACGACTGAAGCTTTCTTT. It encodes CASSVPNRTTEAFF.

This clonotype occurred once. In this CDR3 the conserved last residue, phenylalanine or tryptophan, is missing, so a read error is likely. The chain recombines TRBV12-3 or TRBV12-4 with TRBJ2-3, with D unclear. CDR3 length: 16 amino acids. V dropped 3 bases and J dropped 1 base, with 14 bases sitting between them. In DNA, the CDR3 is TGTGCCAGCAGTTTCGGCGTGGGAATGGGCACAGATACGCAGTATTAT. Translation: CASSFGVGMGTDTQYY.

Of note for this clonotype: This may stem from a read error, because a much larger clone lies one nucleotide away. The CDR3 loop reads CASSLVGGRGYEQYF. The DNA of the CDR3 is TGTGCCAGCAGCTTGGTGGGAGGACGTGGCTACGAGCAGTACTTC. The chain is built from TRBV5-4 and TRBJ2-7, with TRBD2 as a possible D gene (6 bases). From germline, CDR1 is SGHNT and CDR2 YYREEE (reference sequence). The V and J ends lost 0 bases and 3 bases respectively, with 13 bases between them. The CDR3 consists of 15 residues.

This clonotype was detected ten times or more. In nucleotides, the CDR3 is TGTGCCAGCAGTTCCACAGGGAGGGGGCCGAGGAATTCACCCCTCCACTTT. Its protein product is CASSSTGRGPRNSPLHF. The chain carries TRBV6-5 and TRBJ1-6, with 7 bases that match TRBD1. The germline gives CDR1 MNHEY, CDR2 SVGAGI. The CDR3 has 17 residues. V shed 4 bases, J shed 7 bases, and the junction held 13 bases outside the gene matches.

Comments on this clonotype: Germline and junction disagree at one end, which may indicate a read error. This chain links TRBV11-3 with TRBJ2-3; 11 nucleotides agree with TRBD2. CDR1 is SGHNT, CDR2 YENEEA, per germline. CDR3 length equals 18 residues. CDR3 coding DNA: TGTGCCAGCAGCCAACATAGCGGGAGGGCCATCGGCACAGACACGCAGTATTTT. Translation: CASSQHSGRAIGTDTQYF. The full variable domain, with the rest looked up from reference TRBV11-3 and TRBJ2-3, is EAGVVQSPRYKIIEKKQPVAFWCNPISGHNTLYWYLQNLGQGPELLIRYENEEAVDDSQLPKDRFSAERLKGVDSTLKIQPAELGDSAVYLCASSQHSGRAIGTDTQYFGPGTRLTVL.

Details on this clonotype: A much larger clone lies one base from this, so it may be a read error. The genes are TRBV12-3 or TRBV12-4 and TRBJ2-7; 15 bases are shared with TRBD2. The CDR3 extends over 18 amino acids. The CDR3 reads CVSSFGRTSGRVSYEQYF. Written as DNA, the CDR3 is TGTGTCAGCAGTTTCGGAAGGACTAGCGGGAGGGTTTCATACGAGCAGTACTTC.

This clonotype occurred a few times. An end of the junction differs from the germline gene, which may be a read error. This sequence joins TRBV6-5 and TRBJ2-7, with D possibly being TRBD1 (5 bases). The CDR3 is 14 amino acids. Germline V lookup: CDR1 MNHEY, CDR2 SVGAGI. The DNA for the CDR3 is TGTGCCAACAGTTCGACAGCCGTCTCCTACGAGCAGTACTTC. It codes for CANSSTAVSYEQYF.

For this clonotype: Possible read error: a much larger clone is one base away. The chain uses TRBV4-1 and TRBJ1-1; a possible D gene is TRBD1 (5 bases). The germline V gene has CDR1 MGHRA and CDR2 YSYEKL. The CDR3 totals 14 residues. CDR3 sequence: CASSPQVMNAEAFF. In nucleotides, the CDR3 is TGCGCCAGCAGCCCACAGGTCATGAACGCTGAAGCTTTCTTT.

On this clonotype: This may be a read error, as it is one base from a much larger clone. The chain couples TRBV6-1 to TRBJ1-6; no firm D call. Germline V CDR1 and CDR2: MNHNS, SASEGT. The CDR3 runs 13 residues. The CDR3 sequence is CACRSAYNSPLHF. CDR3 DNA: TGTGCCTGCAGGTCGGCCTATAATTCACCCCTCCACTTT.

This clonotype appeared once. A much larger clone lies one base from this, so it may be a read error. The gene calls are TRBV12-3 or TRBV12-4 and TRBJ2-1; D remains unclear. The CDR3 length is 15 residues. The CDR3 coding sequence is TGTGCCAGCAGTATCGGACGGAGCTCCTACAATAAGCAGTTCTTC. Translated, it gives CASSIGRSSYNKQFF.

Concerning this clonotype: Being one base from a much bigger clone, this may be a read error. This CDR3 is CASSEAGIGEKFF. CDR3 bases: TGTGCCAGCAGTGAAGCAGGGATCGGTGAGAAGTTCTTC. V is TRBV6-1 and J is TRBJ2-1; no clear D. Germline assignment: CDR1 MNHNS and CDR2 SASEGT. This CDR3 spans 13 amino acids.

Of note for this clonotype: One end of the junction does not line up with germline, which may come from a read error. This chain connects TRBV28 to TRBJ1-2; no definite D call. CDR3 length equals 12 residues. Germline V gives CDR1 MDHEN, CDR2 SYDVKM. The CDR3 coding sequence is TGTGCCAGCAGTAAGCCTTCTTATGGTTACACCTTC. This translates into CASSKPSYGYTF.

This clonotype appeared many times. The chain joins TRBV6-1 to TRBJ1-6; TRBD1 aligns across 9 bases. Germline CDR1 MNHNS, CDR2 SASEGT. The CDR3 length is 15 residues. Unmatched junction bases numbered 5, after V lost 4 bases and J lost 7 bases. The chain's CDR3 is CASSGPGTGNSPLHF. As DNA, the CDR3 is TGTGCCAGCAGTGGACCCGGGACAGGGAATTCACCCCTCCACTTT.

Details on this clonotype: With a much larger clone just one base away, this may be a read error. The CDR3 does not end in the conserved phenylalanine or tryptophan, so this is likely a read error. J is TRBJ2-5 and V is TRBV5-4; D gene ambiguous. The V end lost 2 bases, the J end lost 2 bases, and 7 bases lay between the germline ends. CDR3 length equals 13 residues. The germline CDR1 and CDR2 sequences are SGHNT and YYREEE (reference sequence). The chain's CDR3 is CASSLAAQETQYL. The CDR3 DNA is TGTGCCAGCAGCTTAGCAGCACAAGAGACCCAGTACCTC.

V and J are TRBV28 and TRBJ1-1; D is possibly TRBD1 (5 bases). CDR3 length: 15 amino acids. V dropped 1 base and J dropped 2 bases, with 11 bases sitting between them. The germline V gene encodes CDR1 MDHEN and CDR2 SYDVKM. The CDR3 is CASSLSQGINTEAFF. In nucleotides, the CDR3 is TGTGCCAGCAGTTTATCCCAGGGAATAAACACTGAAGCTTTCTTT.

To note about this clonotype: This may come from a read error, since a much larger clone is one base off. Because it lacks the conserved phenylalanine or tryptophan at the end, this CDR3 is likely a read error. This rearrangement joins TRBV4-2 to TRBJ2-4; D gene ambiguous. CDR1 and CDR2 from the germline V gene are LGHNA and YNFKEQ. Trimming shortened V by 0 bases and J by 4 bases, and 4 bases separated the two germline ends. The CDR3 totals 13 residues. The DNA for the CDR3 is TGTGCCAGCAGCCAAGAGGGTAAAAACATTCAGTACCTC. Amino acid sequence: CASSQEGKNIQYL.

As to this clonotype: Just one base apart from a much larger clone, this may be a read error. The CDR3 DNA is TGTGCCAGCAACCTACCATCATCCGTGAACACTGAAGCTTTCTTT. Its protein is CASNLPSSVNTEAFF. The genes are TRBV5-6 and TRBJ1-1; D call uncertain. The CDR3 extends over 15 amino acids. Germline CDR1 SGHDT, CDR2 YYEEEE. Trimming left V 6 bases short and J 0 bases short, with 15 bases between.

As to this clonotype: Its ends do not fully match the called genes, so a read error is possible. The CDR3 nucleotides read TGTGCCAGCAGTTTAGGGGGGGCGCTTGAGGCTAACGTCCTGACTTTC. Amino acids: CASSLGGALEANVLTF. The V call is TRBV11-2, the J call TRBJ2-6, with a weak D call TRBD2 (7 bases). This CDR3 has 16 amino acids. Germline V gene lookup returns CDR1 SGHAT and CDR2 FQNNGV.

To note about this clonotype: A junction boundary mismatches the germline segment, possibly from a read error. The J gene is TRBJ1-4, the V gene TRBV11-2; D not resolved. The CDR3 consists of 12 residues. Germline V lookup: CDR1 SGHAT, CDR2 FQNNGV. CDR3 loop: CVSSLVPEKLSF. The CDR3 DNA is TGTGTCAGCAGCTTAGTTCCTGAAAAACTGTCTTTT.

Regarding this clonotype: Given the absence of the conserved phenylalanine or tryptophan at the CDR3 end, a read error is likely. The chain carries TRBV29-1 and TRBJ1-6; D possibly corresponds to TRBD1 (5 bases). Trimming stripped 7 bases from V and 7 bases from J, with 14 bases between. The CDR3 has 13 residues. The germline CDR1 and CDR2 sequences are SQVTM and ANQGSEA. CDR3 sequence: CSAGQGGNSPLHI. CDR3 DNA sequence: TGCAGCGCCGGACAAGGTGGGAATTCACCCCTCCACATT.